What follows is one T cell receptor (beta chain) and its context. Its antigen is undetermined. These data are taken from a study of T cells after yellow fever vaccination. Regarding the study as a whole: Peaking faster, on day 5 versus 15, the secondary response was nonetheless weaker. Booster samples showed a return of most primary-vaccination clones (about 96% CD4, 70% to 90% CD8).

Generation of TCR cDNA used 5'RACE template switching (which added a universal primer site and UMIs). MiXCR was run by TCRdb on the 5' RACE reads, yielding one entry per CDR3 protein. The sample carries over 130,000 distinct CDR3 sequences, less than 9.5% recorded once. The sequence was obtained from a man aged 25-40 years who received the YFV17D yellow fever vaccine. Sequences were derived from CD4+ T cells sorted from PBMCs, sampled 5 days after the yellow fever booster vaccination.

CDR3 protein: CASSYGQGTAQYF. The CDR3 nucleotides are TGTGCCAGCAGCTACGGACAGGGGACGGCCCAGTACTTC. J is TRBJ2-5 and V is TRBV11-2; 9 bases are a match to TRBD1. The CDR3 runs to 13 residues. V shed 4 bases, J shed 9 bases, and the junction held 6 bases outside the gene matches. From germline, CDR1 is SGHAT and CDR2 FQNNGV.